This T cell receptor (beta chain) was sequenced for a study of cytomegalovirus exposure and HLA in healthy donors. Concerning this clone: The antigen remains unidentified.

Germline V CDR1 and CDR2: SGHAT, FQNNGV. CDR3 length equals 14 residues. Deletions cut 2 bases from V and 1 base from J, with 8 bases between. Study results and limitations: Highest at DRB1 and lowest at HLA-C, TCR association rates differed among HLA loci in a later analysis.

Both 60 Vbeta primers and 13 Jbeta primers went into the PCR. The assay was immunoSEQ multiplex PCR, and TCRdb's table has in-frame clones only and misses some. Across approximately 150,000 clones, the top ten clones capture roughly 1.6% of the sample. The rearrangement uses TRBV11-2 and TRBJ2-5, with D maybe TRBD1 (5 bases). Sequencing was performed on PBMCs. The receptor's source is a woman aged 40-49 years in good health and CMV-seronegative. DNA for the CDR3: TGTGCCAGCAGCTTACACACAGGCCAAGAGACCCAGTACTTC. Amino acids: CASSLHTGQETQYF.